Listed below are T cell receptor beta chains from one sample, sequenced in a study of T cells after yellow fever vaccination. Using its own MiXCR run on the 5' RACE reads, TCRdb lists one record per CDR3 protein. The table shows under 350,000 distinct CDR3 sequences, with over 3.5% occurring only once. The input for sequencing was PBMCs, taken 5 days after the yellow fever booster vaccination. Receptor source: a man younger than 35 who received the YFV17D yellow fever vaccine. Both conserved end residues are part of each CDR3. The order of the fields is CDR3 DNA, CDR3 protein, V gene, D gene, J gene, clone size. D genes are given only for firm matches. Size values are once, few and many counts, or a class for expanded clones, and some rows have none.

CDR3nt: TGTGCCACCAGTGGGACCGACAGGGGCGATCAGCCCCAGCATTTT; CDR3aa: CATSGTDRGDQPQHF; v_gene: TRBV24-1; d_gene: TRBD1; j_gene: TRBJ1-5; abundance: few
CDR3nt: TGTGCCAGCAGCCCCGCTAACGCGGGATTGAGCTACAATGAGCAGTTCTTC; CDR3aa: CASSPANAGLSYNEQFF; v_gene: TRBV4-2; d_gene: .; j_gene: TRBJ2-1; abundance: .
CDR3nt: TGCGCCAGCAGCCGGGGAAGTTTAAACACAGATACGCAGTATTTT; CDR3aa: CASSRGSLNTDTQYF; v_gene: TRBV5-1; d_gene: .; j_gene: TRBJ2-3; abundance: .
CDR3nt: TGTGCCAGCAGTGAAGTGGGGCGTTCACCCCTCCACTTT; CDR3aa: CASSEVGRSPLHF; v_gene: TRBV6-1; d_gene: .; j_gene: TRBJ1-6; abundance: .
CDR3nt: TGCAGTGCTCCGGGACTAGCGGATACGCAGTATTTT; CDR3aa: CSAPGLADTQYF; v_gene: TRBV20-1; d_gene: TRBD2; j_gene: TRBJ2-3; abundance: many
CDR3nt: TGTGCCAGCAGCGGGGAGCGAGCCCAAGAGACCCAGTACTTC; CDR3aa: CASSGERAQETQYF; v_gene: TRBV27; d_gene: .; j_gene: TRBJ2-5; abundance: .
CDR3nt: TGTGCCAGCAGCGACAGACTAGCGCAAGAGACCCAGTACTTC; CDR3aa: CASSDRLAQETQYF; v_gene: TRBV5-4; d_gene: TRBD2; j_gene: TRBJ2-5; abundance: .
CDR3nt: TGTGCCAGCAGCTTAGACACTCAAAGGACCGGGGAGCTGTTTTTT; CDR3aa: CASSLDTQRTGELFF; v_gene: TRBV7-9; d_gene: .; j_gene: TRBJ2-2; abundance: .
CDR3nt: TGCGCCAGCAGCTTGGTGACAGGGGAAGCTTCGAGTTCACCCCTCCACTTT; CDR3aa: CASSLVTGEASSSPLHF; v_gene: TRBV5-1; d_gene: TRBD1; j_gene: TRBJ1-6; abundance: .
CDR3nt: TGTGCCACCAGTGATTCCCCGCAGGGGTCGGGCAATCAGCCCCAGCATTTT; CDR3aa: CATSDSPQGSGNQPQHF; v_gene: TRBV24-1; d_gene: .; j_gene: TRBJ1-5; abundance: many
CDR3nt: TGTGCCACCAGTGGAGCGTTCGGCACAGATACGCAGTATTTT; CDR3aa: CATSGAFGTDTQYF; v_gene: TRBV24-1; d_gene: .; j_gene: TRBJ2-3; abundance: few
CDR3nt: TGTGCCACCAGTGAATACGGGGGCGGCTACACCTTC; CDR3aa: CATSEYGGGYTF; v_gene: TRBV24-1; d_gene: .; j_gene: TRBJ1-2; abundance: .
CDR3nt: TGTGCCAGCACCACACCTTCCTTCCCTGAAGCTTTCTTT; CDR3aa: CASTTPSFPEAFF; v_gene: TRBV7-9; d_gene: .; j_gene: TRBJ1-1; abundance: .
CDR3nt: TGCGCCAGCAGCCAAGGGAGAGGGGGGACAGGGTCGTACGAGCAGTACTTC; CDR3aa: CASSQGRGGTGSYEQYF; v_gene: TRBV4-3; d_gene: TRBD1; j_gene: TRBJ2-7; abundance: few
CDR3nt: TGCGCCAGCAGCCAACTGACCGGCCCCACAGATACGCAGTATTTT; CDR3aa: CASSQLTGPTDTQYF; v_gene: TRBV5-1; d_gene: .; j_gene: TRBJ2-3; abundance: few